One sample yielded the 28 T cell receptor beta chains listed below, sequenced in a study of T cell repertoires in cytomegalovirus infection. The antigens for these receptors are not known. TCRdb independently ran MiXCR on the reads; one entry per CDR3 protein. Here the sample spans approximately 89,000 distinct CDR3 sequences, 25% to 35% being singletons. The source was CD8+ T cells from cultured PBMCs, collected from culture after CMV antigen stimulation. These receptor sequences come from a human donor in good health (CMV status not recorded). Some clones in this sample may be carry-over from other donors' samples.

This clonotype was found once. The chain combines TRBV12-3 or TRBV12-4 with TRBJ2-3, with D possibly TRBD1 on 6 matching bases. The length of the CDR3 is 14 residues. The V end lost 3 bases, the J end lost 4 bases, and 11 bases lay between the germline ends. The CDR3 protein is CASSFRQAADTQYF. CDR3 DNA: TGTGCCAGCAGTTTCAGACAGGCGGCAGATACGCAGTATTTT.

The V and J genes are TRBV6-8 and TRBJ2-2; the D gene is possibly TRBD2 (5 bases). The length of the CDR3 is 16 residues. V gave up 5 bases and J gave up 0 bases, with 13 bases separating them. Germline lookup yields CDR1 MNHGY and CDR2 SAAAGT. The CDR3 coding sequence is TGTGCCAGCAGTGTATGGGCCGGGACGAACACCGGGGAGCTGTTTTTT. Its translation: CASSVWAGTNTGELFF.

Remarks on this clonotype: This may stem from a read error, because a much larger clone lies one nucleotide away. This rearrangement joins TRBV20-1 to TRBJ2-1, with D uncertain. There are 14 residues in the CDR3. Germline V gives CDR1 DFQATT, CDR2 SNEGSKA (reference sequence). With 2 bases removed from V and 4 bases from J, the gap between germline ends came to 12 bases. CDR3 DNA sequence: TGCAGTGCTAGACCAACAAAAGATTACAATGAGCAGTTCTTC. Protein product: CSARPTKDYNEQFF.

The V call is TRBV13, the J call TRBJ2-5; either TRBD1 or TRBD2 may supply D (5 bases each). The CDR3 loop spans 15 amino acids. The germline CDR1 and CDR2 sequences are PRHDT and FYEKMQ (reference sequence). Between the trimmed V and J ends, which lost 5 bases and 5 bases, there was a span of 18 bases. CDR3 sequence (DNA): TGTGCCAGCAGCCACGGGACGGGGCTGGGGGAGACCCAGTACTTC. This encodes CASSHGTGLGETQYF.

This clonotype has only a few counts. This chain connects TRBV27 to TRBJ1-2; D unresolved. Trimming stripped 10 bases from V and 0 bases from J, with 24 bases between. Germline-derived CDR1 and CDR2 are MNHEY and SMNVEV (reference sequence). The CDR3 runs to 17 residues. The CDR3 DNA is TGTGCCACCAGAGCGGGCAGAATAATAACCGCTAACTATGGCTACACCTTC. It specifies CATRAGRIITANYGYTF.

This clonotype came up many times. The chain carries TRBV7-2 and TRBJ2-5; no clear D. With 5 bases removed from V and 5 bases from J, the gap between germline ends came to 12 bases. CDR3 length equals 13 residues. The V gene's germline CDR1 is SGHTA and CDR2 FQGNSA. CDR3 sequence: CASSPSAMETQYF. CDR3 in DNA: TGTGCCAGCAGCCCGAGCGCCATGGAGACCCAGTACTTC.

The V and J genes are TRBV27 and TRBJ1-3, with unresolved D. Germline V gives CDR1 MNHEY, CDR2 SMNVEV (reference sequence). V dropped 5 bases and J dropped 2 bases, with 7 bases sitting between them. This CDR3 spans 13 amino acids. The CDR3, as DNA: TGTGCCAGCAGTCCGACAACTGGAAACACCATATATTTT. It is translated as CASSPTTGNTIYF.

J is TRBJ1-2 and V is TRBV20-1; no clear D gene. The V end lost 8 bases, the J end lost 0 bases, and 10 bases lay between the germline ends. The CDR3 totals 12 residues. CDR1 is DFQATT and CDR2 is SNEGSKA in the germline V gene (reference sequence). The CDR3 loop reads CSPFGTNYGYTF. CDR3 DNA sequence: TGCAGTCCTTTCGGCACTAACTATGGCTACACCTTC.

About this clonotype itself: Given a much more abundant clone one base away, this may be a read error. The CDR3 region is CARSWGQGNQPQHF. In nucleotides, the CDR3 is TGTGCCAGGAGCTGGGGACAGGGCAATCAGCCCCAGCATTTT. J is TRBJ1-5 and V is TRBV7-6; 8 bases are a match to TRBD1. The germline V gene has CDR1 SGHVS and CDR2 FNYEAQ. The CDR3 is 14 residues long.

J is TRBJ2-2 and V is TRBV12-3 or TRBV12-4, with TRBD1 matching 8 bases. The CDR3 loop spans 16 amino acids. V shed 4 bases, J shed 6 bases, and the junction held 10 bases outside the gene matches. The DNA for the CDR3 is TGTGCCAGCAGTTCCTCGACAGGGGAGGAACCCGGGGAGCTGTTTTTT. Residues: CASSSSTGEEPGELFF.

This clonotype was seen once. The chain is built from TRBV5-1 and TRBJ1-2; 7 nucleotides match TRBD1. CDR3 size: 15 residues. V trimming: 1 base; J trimming: 4 bases; junction bases outside the gene matches: 7. In germline, CDR1 is SGHRS, CDR2 YFSETQ. The CDR3 is CASSLTGEFGYGYTF. The CDR3 bases are TGCGCCAGCAGCTTGACAGGGGAATTCGGCTATGGCTACACCTTC.

The gene calls are TRBV12-3 or TRBV12-4 and TRBJ1-1, with D uncertain. The CDR3 loop spans 12 amino acids. The ends were cut back, 3 bases at V and 4 bases at J, with 6 bases in the middle. The CDR3 region is CASSLVLTEAFF. DNA of the CDR3: TGTGCCAGCAGTTTGGTGCTCACTGAAGCTTTCTTT.

The V and J genes are TRBV12-3 or TRBV12-4 and TRBJ1-1, with D tentatively TRBD1 (5 bases). Trimming took 6 bases from V and 4 from J, leaving 15 bases between them. The CDR3 is 14 amino acids. CDR3 sequence reads: CASRQGGGGTEAFF. CDR3 in DNA: TGTGCCAGCAGGCAGGGTGGCGGCGGCACTGAAGCTTTCTTT.

This chain uses TRBV4-2 with TRBJ1-1, with 8 nucleotides matching TRBD1. CDR1 is LGHNA, CDR2 YNFKEQ, per germline. V was clipped by 2 bases and J by 1 base; unmatched bases: 6. This CDR3 region has 16 residues. The CDR3 DNA is TGTGCCAGCAGCCAAATTGAGACAGGGGCGAACACTGAAGCTTTCTTT. It codes for CASSQIETGANTEAFF.

Worth noting for this clonotype: Given a much more abundant clone one base away, this may be a read error. The chain employs TRBV5-6 and TRBJ1-4; TRBD1 agrees at 8 bases. Germline CDR1 SGHDT, CDR2 YYEEEE. This CDR3 comprises 15 residues. DNA for the CDR3: TGTGCCAACAGCCCCGGGGACAGGCTTAATGAAAAACTGTTTTTT. Translated: CANSPGDRLNEKLFF.

This clonotype occurred a few times. The genes are TRBV4-2 and TRBJ2-4, with D perhaps matching TRBD2 (7 bases). The V end lost 2 bases, the J end lost 2 bases, and 19 bases lay between the germline ends. Germline V gene sequence: CDR1 LGHNA, CDR2 YNFKEQ. The CDR3 contains 18 residues. For the CDR3, the DNA is TGTGCCAGCAGCCAATACCTAGGGGGGCGGGAGACCAAAAACATTCAGTACTTC. It is translated as CASSQYLGGRETKNIQYF.

This chain links TRBV4-1 with TRBJ2-5, with 7 positions matching TRBD1. Per germline, CDR1 MGHRA and CDR2 YSYEKL. The CDR3 sequence is 14 residues long. V gave up 3 bases and J gave up 5 bases; unmatched junction bases: 6. For the CDR3, the DNA is TGCGCCAGCAGCCAGCCGACAGGGTCGGAGACCCAGTACTTC. Translated: CASSQPTGSETQYF.

The sample holds a few counts of this clonotype. V usage is TRBV6-6 and J usage is TRBJ2-3; D not resolved. The germline V gene has CDR1 MNHNY and CDR2 SVGAGI (reference sequence). V gave up 6 bases and J gave up 4 bases, with 20 bases separating them. This CDR3 is built from 16 residues. The CDR3 here is CASSPLKNPPPDTQYF. The CDR3 DNA follows: TGTGCCAGCAGCCCTTTAAAAAACCCCCCCCCAGATACGCAGTATTTT.

This clonotype was recorded a few times. V usage is TRBV27 and J usage is TRBJ2-1, with TRBD2 identical over 7 bases. The CDR3 length is 16 residues. V was clipped by 3 bases and J by 0 bases; unmatched bases: 5. Per the germline V gene, CDR1 is MNHEY and CDR2 is SMNVEV (reference sequence). DNA of the CDR3: TGTGCCAGCAGTTTGGCCACGGGGGGCTCCTACAATGAGCAGTTCTTC. This translates into CASSLATGGSYNEQFF.

The chain uses TRBV4-1 and TRBJ2-1, with D tentatively TRBD1 (6 bases). The V and J ends lost 3 bases and 0 bases respectively, with 9 bases between them. The CDR3 runs to 15 residues. Germline CDR1 MGHRA, CDR2 YSYEKL. The CDR3 loop is CASSHDRSSYNEQFF. CDR3 in DNA: TGCGCCAGCAGCCACGACAGGAGCTCCTACAATGAGCAGTTCTTC.

The sample holds a few counts of this clonotype. The chain is built from TRBV19 and TRBJ1-4; no clear D gene. The V end lost 3 bases, the J end lost 8 bases, and 4 bases lay between the germline ends. Germline V CDR1 and CDR2: LNHDA, SQIVND (reference sequence). There are 11 residues in the CDR3. The CDR3 region has the DNA TGTGCCAGTAGTATTTACGAAAAACTGTTTTTT. Protein: CASSIYEKLFF.

The chain carries TRBV19 and TRBJ2-7, with 11 bases that match TRBD1. This CDR3 has 15 amino acids. The J segment lost 2 bases and the V segment lost 3 bases, leaving 3 bases of the junction unmatched. The germline V gene encodes CDR1 LNHDA and CDR2 SQIVND (reference sequence). The CDR3 spells CASSMGTGGTYEQYF. Written as DNA, the CDR3 is TGTGCCAGTAGTATGGGGACAGGGGGGACCTACGAGCAGTACTTC.

This clonotype occurred a few times. The chain combines TRBV24-1 with TRBJ1-1, with D uncertain. This CDR3 region has 13 residues. Germline loops: CDR1 KGHDR, CDR2 SFDVKD. The germline V and J ends were trimmed by 3 bases and 1 base, with 5 bases remaining between them. The CDR3 DNA sequence: TGTGCCACCAGTGATACGTGGAACACTGAAGCTTTCTTT. Protein product: CATSDTWNTEAFF.

Concerning this clonotype: A read error may account for a junction end that differs from germline. The V call is TRBV11-3, the J call TRBJ1-1; D is unresolved. Looked up from germline, CDR1 is SGHNT and CDR2 is YENEEA. The CDR3 has 13 amino acids. CDR3 amino acids: CAGSLDTSLGAFF. CDR3 DNA sequence: TGTGCCGGCAGCTTAGACACCTCCTTGGGGGCTTTCTTT. Looking up the rest from reference TRBV11-3 and TRBJ1-1 gives the full variable domain: EAGVVQSPRYKIIEKKQPVAFWCNPISGHNTLYWYLQNLGQGPELLIRYENEEAVDDSQLPKDRFSAERLKGVDSTLKIQPAELGDSAVYLCAGSLDTSLGAFFGQGTRLTVV.

This clonotype has ten or more counts. The CDR3 DNA sequence: TGTGCCAGCAGCTTAGGTGTAGCGGGCGAGCAGTACTTC. Its translation is CASSLGVAGEQYF. This sequence joins TRBV7-2 and TRBJ2-7, with 7 bases fitting TRBD2. V shed 1 base and J 6 bases; nucleotides not matched to a gene: 3. CDR1 and CDR2 (germline): SGHTA, FQGNSA. The CDR3 spans 13 residues.

V and J are TRBV29-1 and TRBJ2-7; TRBD1 is a possible D gene (5 bases). Germline values: CDR1 SQVTM, CDR2 ANQGSEA. The ends were cut back, 7 bases at V and 6 bases at J, with 19 bases in the middle. The CDR3 contains 13 residues. CDR3 DNA sequence: TGCAGCGCCGGAGACAGAATGCCCAGCGAGCAGTACTTC. It yields the protein CSAGDRMPSEQYF.

A word on this clonotype: This may arise from a read error, as a much more abundant clone is one base away. The genes are TRBV4-2 and TRBJ1-2; TRBD1 is a possible D gene (5 bases). This CDR3 spans 15 amino acids. CDR1 LGHNA and CDR2 YNFKEQ come from the germline V gene. DNA of the CDR3: TGTGTCAGCAGCCAGGGCACCCCTACAAGCTATGGCTACACCTTC. Protein product: CVSSQGTPTSYGYTF.

The chain couples TRBV9 to TRBJ1-4; a weak D match, TRBD1 (6 bases). The CDR3 has 16 residues. V gave up 0 bases and J gave up 7 bases, with 16 bases separating them. The germline V gene has CDR1 SGDLS and CDR2 YYNGEE. The DNA of the CDR3 is TGTGCCAGCAGCGTAGCGGACAGTCCCTCCCGTGAAAAACTGTTTTTT. Residues: CASSVADSPSREKLFF.